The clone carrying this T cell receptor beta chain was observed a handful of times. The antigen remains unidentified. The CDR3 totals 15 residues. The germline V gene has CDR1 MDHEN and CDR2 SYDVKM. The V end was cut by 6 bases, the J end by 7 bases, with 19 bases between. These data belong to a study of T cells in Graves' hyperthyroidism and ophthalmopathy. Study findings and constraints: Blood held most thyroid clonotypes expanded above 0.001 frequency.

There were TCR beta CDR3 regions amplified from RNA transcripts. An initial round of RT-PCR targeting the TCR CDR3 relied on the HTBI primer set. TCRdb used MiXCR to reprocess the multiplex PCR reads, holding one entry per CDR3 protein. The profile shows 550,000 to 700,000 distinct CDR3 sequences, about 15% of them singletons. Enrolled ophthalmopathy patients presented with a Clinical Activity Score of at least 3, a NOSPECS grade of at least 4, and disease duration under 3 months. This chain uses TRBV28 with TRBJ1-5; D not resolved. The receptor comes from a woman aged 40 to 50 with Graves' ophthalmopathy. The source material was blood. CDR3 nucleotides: TGTGCCAGCAGCCCCGATTACGGTTTGGGGCAGCCCCAGCATTTT. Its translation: CASSPDYGLGQPQHF.